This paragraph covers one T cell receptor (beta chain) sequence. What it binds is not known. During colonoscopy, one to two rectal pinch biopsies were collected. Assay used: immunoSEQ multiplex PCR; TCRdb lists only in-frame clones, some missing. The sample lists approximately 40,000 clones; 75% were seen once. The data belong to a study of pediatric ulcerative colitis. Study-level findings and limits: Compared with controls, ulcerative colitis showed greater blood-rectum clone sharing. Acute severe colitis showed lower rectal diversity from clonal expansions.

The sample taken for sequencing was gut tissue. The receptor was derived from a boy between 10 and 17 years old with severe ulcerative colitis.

The CDR3 DNA reads as TGTGCCAGCAGTTTGGTTTCGGGGAATAGCTATGGCTACACCTTC. It yields the protein CASSLVSGNSYGYTF. This chain connects TRBV27 to TRBJ1-2; no reliable D call. The CDR3 is 15 amino acids. V lost 3 bases to trimming and J lost 4 bases, with 15 bases between them. CDR1 and CDR2 (germline): MNHEY, SMNVEV (reference sequence).